These T cell receptor beta chains were read from a single sample in a study of blood T cell repertoires in COVID-19. Repertoires were generated with immunoSEQ multiplex PCR, while TCRdb's copy carries only in-frame clones and drops some. The sample lists about 200,000 clones, 88% occurring once. Sequencing input: peripheral blood. The source of these receptors is a young man with active or convalescent COVID-19. Each CDR3 is given with its conserved first and last residue. Fields, in order: J gene, clone size, D gene, V gene, CDR3 DNA, CDR3 protein. A D gene is named only where the DNA matches it firmly. Clone size is shown for a subset of rows, as once, few, many or a class of expanded clone.

TRBJ2-7,.,TRBD2,TRBV15,TGTGCCACCAGCAGAGCAGCGGGACCCTACGAGCAGTACTTC,CATSRAAGPYEQYF
TRBJ2-5,.,TRBD1,TRBV7-2,TGTGCCAGCAGCGAAGGACAGGGGAGCATAGAGACCCAGTACTTC,CASSEGQGSIETQYF
TRBJ2-1,.,TRBD2,TRBV18,TGTGCCAGCTCAGTGGGACTAGCGGGAGGCAATGAGCAGTTCTTC,CASSVGLAGGNEQFF
TRBJ1-5,.,.,TRBV6-1,TGTGCCAGCAGTGGTCGTGGTGGGGCCCTTCTTGATGCCCAGCATTTT,CASSGRGGALLDAQHF
TRBJ2-3,.,.,TRBV11-2,TGTGCCAGCAGCTTAGAAACAGCTACGCAGTATTTT,CASSLETATQYF
TRBJ2-7,.,.,TRBV6-2/TRBV6-3,TGTGCCAGCAGTGACCACCTCGCGGCTAGTATTCACCTCGAGCAGTACTTC,CASSDHLAASIHLEQYF
TRBJ1-2,.,TRBD1,TRBV2,TGTGCCAGCGGACAGGGTCAGGGCTACACCTTC,CASGQGQGYTF
TRBJ2-3,once,TRBD1,TRBV4-2,TGTGCCAGCAGCCTATCATCCGTGCTAGCAGGGGACAGGGATACGCAGTATTTT,CASSLSSVLAGDRDTQYF
TRBJ2-3,.,.,TRBV19,TGTGCCAGTAGCCTGGACAGTGGCACAGATACGCAGTATTTT,CASSLDSGTDTQYF
TRBJ1-2,.,.,TRBV30,TGTGCCTGGAGTATGTTCAGGGCTGGCTACACCTTC,CAWSMFRAGYTF
TRBJ2-1,.,.,TRBV14,TGTGCCAGCAGCCAAGCGGGTTTCTACAATGAGCAGTTCTTC,CASSQAGFYNEQFF
TRBJ2-3,few,TRBD1,TRBV6-5,TGTGCCAGCAGGGAGGACAGGGAAGCAGATACGCAGTATTTT,CASREDREADTQYF
TRBJ2-6,.,TRBD1,TRBV18,TGTGCCAGCTCACCACAGGACAGGGTAACTGGGGCCAACGTCCTGACTTTC,CASSPQDRVTGANVLTF
TRBJ2-3,.,TRBD2,TRBV27,TGTGCCAGCAGTTTATGGCTAGCGGGAGTCCAAGATACGCAGTATTTT,CASSLWLAGVQDTQYF
TRBJ2-1,.,TRBD1,TRBV5-4,TGTGCCAGCAGCCCAAGGACAGGGGAGAATGAGCAGTTCTTC,CASSPRTGENEQFF
TRBJ2-1,.,.,TRBV12-5,TGTGCTAGTGGTTTCAGGGCCACCGAGGCGACGGTTGAGCAGTTCTTC,CASGFRATEATVEQFF
TRBJ1-1,.,.,TRBV19,TGTGCCAGTAGTTCAAGGGGGGGATGGAACACTGAAGCTTTCTTT,CASSSRGGWNTEAFF
TRBJ2-5,.,TRBD2,TRBV4-2,TGTGCCAGCAGCCAGTTGGCCGGGACTAGCGGGGGGGCACTTGCGGGAGAGACCCAGTACTTC,CASSQLAGTSGGALAGETQYF
TRBJ1-5,.,.,TRBV5-6,TGTGCCAGCAGCCGCCTTACTCAAAGCAATCAGCCCCAGCATTTT,CASSRLTQSNQPQHF
TRBJ1-2,once,TRBD1,TRBV29-1,TGCAGCGTTGAGGCAGGGGGTTTTGGCTACACCTTC,CSVEAGGFGYTF
TRBJ2-3,.,TRBD2,TRBV7-2,TGTGCCAGCAGCTTAGAGGGAGCGGGGGGGCCGGATACGCAGTATTTT,CASSLEGAGGPDTQYF
TRBJ2-7,.,.,TRBV7-5,TGTGTCAGAAGCTTAGGTTTCAGGGTAGCCCAGTACGAGCAGTACTTC,CVRSLGFRVAQYEQYF
TRBJ2-3,.,TRBD2,TRBV7-2,TGTGCCAGCAGCGCCGGACTAGCGGGAGGGACAGATACGCAGTATTTT,CASSAGLAGGTDTQYF
TRBJ2-6,.,.,TRBV30,TGTGCCTGGAGTGTACACAGCTCTGGGGCCAACGTCCTGACTTTC,CAWSVHSSGANVLTF
TRBJ1-4,.,TRBD1,TRBV14,TGTGCCAGCAGCCCGGACAGGGCGAAACTGTTTTTT,CASSPDRAKLFF
TRBJ2-3,.,TRBD2,TRBV28,TGTGCCACCGACTCGCTAGCGGCTAACACAGATACGCAGTATTTT,CATDSLAANTDTQYF
TRBJ2-3,.,.,TRBV6-2/TRBV6-3,TGTGCCAGCAGTTACGGGAGCTGGGAGCAGTATTTT,CASSYGSWEQYF
TRBJ2-1,.,.,TRBV5-1,TGCGCCAGCAGCTTGACAGACAGATACTACAATGAGCAGTTCTTC,CASSLTDRYYNEQFF
TRBJ1-1,.,TRBD1,TRBV18,TGTGCCAGCTCCCCGGGACAGGGGGGCACTGAAGCTTTCTTT,CASSPGQGGTEAFF
TRBJ2-2,.,.,TRBV19,TGTGCCACCAAGGTGGTAACAGGGACGACCGGGGAGCTGTTTTTT,CATKVVTGTTGELFF
TRBJ1-5,.,TRBD1,TRBV2,TGTGCCAGCAGTTTCTGGACAGGTCGCAATCAGCCCCAGCATTTT,CASSFWTGRNQPQHF
TRBJ2-2,few,.,TRBV24-1,TGTGCCACCAGTTCACAGGTCGGCACCGGGGAGCTGTTTTTT,CATSSQVGTGELFF
TRBJ2-7,.,.,TRBV7-9,TGTGCCAGCAGCTTAATGGGCAGCCAATACGAGCAGTACTTC,CASSLMGSQYEQYF
TRBJ1-1,.,.,TRBV19,TGTGCCAGTAGCACAGGACGGAACACTGAAGCTTTCTTT,CASSTGRNTEAFF
TRBJ1-2,.,TRBD1,TRBV19,TGTGCCAGTAGTATAGGAGACAGGGTAAACTATGGCTACACCTTC,CASSIGDRVNYGYTF
TRBJ1-1,.,.,TRBV10-3,TGTGCCACCCGGGACACGCGCTCTGAAGCTTTCTTT,CATRDTRSEAFF
TRBJ2-5,.,TRBD2,TRBV2,TGTGCCAGCAGTGGGTCTAGCGGGGGAGTAGAGACCCAGTACTTC,CASSGSSGGVETQYF
TRBJ1-1,.,.,TRBV5-4,TGTGCCAGCAGCGCCCTACAGGGGAACACTGAAGCTTTCTTT,CASSALQGNTEAFF
TRBJ2-1,.,TRBD1,TRBV5-6,TGTGCCAGCAGCCGAATCAGGGGGAATGAGCAGTTCTTC,CASSRIRGNEQFF
TRBJ1-2,.,.,TRBV5-1,TGCGCCAGCAGCCGGGAGGATCAGGCAGGTGGCTACACCTTC,CASSREDQAGGYTF
TRBJ1-6,.,.,TRBV5-1,TGCGCCAGCAGCTCGAGGTTAGGGGGCTCCTATAATTCACCCCTCCACTTT,CASSSRLGGSYNSPLHF
TRBJ1-3,.,.,TRBV18,TGTGCCAGCTCACCAAACCCGGTGACAGCTGGAAACACCATATATTTT,CASSPNPVTAGNTIYF